This TCR beta chain was captured by sequencing in a study of cytomegalovirus exposure and HLA in healthy donors. Study-wide results and caveats: V- and J-gene trimming in TCR beta was tied to a missense DCLRE1C variant by an analysis performed later. Links to common viral pathogens appeared, in a later analysis, for several of the most significant clusters.

CDR3 length: 18 amino acids. Germline CDR1 is SGHDN and CDR2 is FVKESK. The trim removed 1 base at V and 9 bases at J, leaving 13 bases unmatched. About this clone itself: Its antigen is unidentified.

A multiplex PCR was run with 60 Vbeta primers and 13 Jbeta primers. Some clones are missing from TCRdb's copy, which holds only in-frame ones; the method was immunoSEQ multiplex PCR. The table includes under 150,000 clones, roughly two thirds detected once. What was sequenced was PBMCs. The gene calls are TRBV14 and TRBJ2-1, with 12 bases fitting TRBD2. The sequence was collected from a man aged 25 to 45 in good health and CMV-seropositive. CDR3: CASSQVGLLAGGFSEQFF. The CDR3 DNA sequence: TGTGCCAGCAGCCAAGTCGGTTTACTAGCGGGAGGTTTTAGTGAGCAGTTCTTC.